The rows below give T cell receptor beta chains drawn from one sample of a study of cytomegalovirus exposure and HLA in healthy donors. Only in-frame clones appear in the TCRdb table, and some are missing; sequencing was by immunoSEQ multiplex PCR. There are around 190,000 clones in the sample; about 83% occur only once, and about 2.6% lies in the top ten. Sequencing was performed on PBMCs. The source of these receptors is a female donor in good health and CMV-seronegative. The CDR3 runs from the conserved cysteine through the conserved F or W.

v_gene: TRBV11-3
CDR3aa: CASSSGTLSYEQYF

v_gene: TRBV7-2
CDR3aa: CASSPDRAGGSSYEQYF

v_gene: TRBV7-2
CDR3aa: CASSLAGGEDTQYF

v_gene: TRBV11-3
CDR3aa: CASSSGRITDTQYF

v_gene: TRBV4-1
CDR3aa: CASSQGYGQFQYF

v_gene: TRBV5-1
CDR3aa: CASSRGTPQETQYF

v_gene: TRBV18
CDR3aa: CASSSTAIRNTEAFF

v_gene: TRBV10-3
CDR3aa: CAISAEYLNEQFF

v_gene: TRBV2
CDR3aa: CASGSRGSMAEAFF

v_gene: TRBV7-9
CDR3aa: CASSLGQGDTEAFF

v_gene: TRBV2
CDR3aa: CASSGLREAVSYEQYF

v_gene: TRBV5-4
CDR3aa: CASSLALRDQETQYF

v_gene: TRBV12-5
CDR3aa: CASGPYGVSYEQYF

v_gene: TRBV7-3
CDR3aa: CASSPHNQRGNEQFF

v_gene: TRBV5-4
CDR3aa: CASSTQGTGQGGYTF

v_gene: TRBV15
CDR3aa: CATSRNRGTDEKLFF

v_gene: TRBV9
CDR3aa: CASSQSTSGGPQLSREQFF

v_gene: TRBV5-1
CDR3aa: CASSLGAQNHYGYTF

v_gene: TRBV7-2
CDR3aa: CASSSMTGQETQYF

v_gene: TRBV5-1
CDR3aa: CASSGGAGYPSYEQYF

v_gene: TRBV15
CDR3aa: CATSSQSGGNEQFF

v_gene: TRBV4-2
CDR3aa: CASSQPDGGRGVHGYTF

v_gene: TRBV2
CDR3aa: CASTAGFVTDTQYF

v_gene: TRBV5-1
CDR3aa: CASSLEELSGNTIYF

v_gene: TRBV5-1
CDR3aa: CASSLEQGGIAGANVLTF

v_gene: TRBV25-1
CDR3aa: CASSEFFGRPNRDNEQFF

v_gene: TRBV19
CDR3aa: CASSILDTQYF

v_gene: TRBV29-1
CDR3aa: CSVEVPDSAEPLGYGYTF

v_gene: TRBV28
CDR3aa: CASSLLDGQVEAFF

v_gene: TRBV4-3
CDR3aa: CASSQDSRGFANYGYTF

v_gene: TRBV6-5
CDR3aa: CASSSHKYGYTF

v_gene: TRBV6-5
CDR3aa: CASSYLASSTYEQYF

v_gene: TRBV11-3
CDR3aa: CASSFVAGANEQYF

v_gene: TRBV18
CDR3aa: CASSHLAGTGLTGELFF

v_gene: TRBV18
CDR3aa: CASSPNTGTINEQFF

v_gene: TRBV19
CDR3aa: CASSNPLRNEKLFF

v_gene: TRBV9
CDR3aa: CASSVGGTSGTDTQYF

v_gene: TRBV12-5
CDR3aa: CASGLVKTLFPNEQFF

v_gene: TRBV5-5
CDR3aa: CASTNKPNTEAFF

v_gene: TRBV2
CDR3aa: CASSGLVSETQYF

v_gene: TRBV2
CDR3aa: CASSSGGVVDTQYF

v_gene: TRBV6-7
CDR3aa: CASSSQGVEGNEQFF

v_gene: TRBV14
CDR3aa: CASSSGLAGRGETQYF

v_gene: TRBV30
CDR3aa: CAWSRLAGGTDTQYF

v_gene: TRBV11-2
CDR3aa: CASSLVPGPNTEAFF

v_gene: TRBV19
CDR3aa: CASKGARDSGNTIYF

v_gene: TRBV19
CDR3aa: CASSMGTGREAFF

v_gene: TRBV7-8
CDR3aa: CASSVSGSSYNEQFF

v_gene: TRBV5-1
CDR3aa: CASSSWTSGTTKNIQYF

v_gene: TRBV9
CDR3aa: CASSVEGTGGPHNEQFF

v_gene: TRBV15
CDR3aa: CATSREDNRYEQYF

v_gene: TRBV7-3
CDR3aa: CASSPRRTSYNEQFF

v_gene: TRBV5-4
CDR3aa: CASSSGLGGDTQYF

v_gene: TRBV5-6
CDR3aa: CASGSRDRPNEKLFF

v_gene: TRBV18
CDR3aa: CASSPAGNQPQHF

v_gene: TRBV1
CDR3aa: CTSSHPSSADTQYF